This is a list of T cell receptor beta chains from one sample in a study of post-analysis software for immune sequencing data. MiXCR, applied by TCRdb to the PCR reads, yields one record per CDR3 protein. The sample lists about 820,000 distinct CDR3 sequences, around 53% seen once, with 4.6% in the top ten. The sequencing sample was made of blood. These receptors all come from a girl aged 5 to 17 with multiple sclerosis. The CDR3 runs from the conserved cysteine through the conserved F or W. A D gene is named only where the DNA matches it firmly. Rows may omit the clone size; those that give it use once, few, many or a size class.

TRBJ2-5 few 14 TRBV7-9 - TGTGCCAGCAGCTCGGGGGAGTACCAAGAGACCCAGTACTTC CASSSGEYQETQYF
TRBJ2-5 few 14 TRBV12-3/TRBV12-4 - TGTGCCAGCAGTGTGGCAAATCCACGGGAGACCCAGTACTTC CASSVANPRETQYF
TRBJ2-5 - 13 TRBV5-1 - TGCGCCAGCAGCTTTGACCCCTTGGGGACCCAGTACTTC CASSFDPLGTQYF
TRBJ2-4 few 16 TRBV29-1 TRBD2 TGCAGCGTTGGGGCTAGCGGAGTTGCGGCCAAAAACATTCAGTACTTC CSVGASGVAAKNIQYF
TRBJ2-1 few 20 TRBV7-3 TRBD2 TGTGCCAGCAGCTTAGGTAGACTAGCGGGGGGGACCAGCTCCTACAATGAGCAGTTCTTC CASSLGRLAGGTSSYNEQFF
TRBJ1-1 few 13 TRBV9 - TGTGCCAGCAGCGCAGGGGTGAACACTGAAGCTTTCTTT CASSAGVNTEAFF
TRBJ2-1 - 14 TRBV12-3/TRBV12-4 TRBD1 TGTGCCAGCAGTTTAATCCAGGGGGTGGTTGAGCAGTTCTTC CASSLIQGVVEQFF
TRBJ2-7 - 12 TRBV29-1 - TGCAGCGTAGCCGGGACGGTGATCGAGCAGTACTTC CSVAGTVIEQYF
TRBJ2-7 few 15 TRBV5-1 TRBD1 TGCGCCAGCAGCCCCGGAGGGACAGGCTCCTACGAGCAGTACTTC CASSPGGTGSYEQYF
TRBJ2-2 once 15 TRBV7-9 - TGTGCCAGCAGCTTAGGACAGGTCAGGACCGGGGAGCTGTTTTTT CASSLGQVRTGELFF
TRBJ2-5 few 16 TRBV5-1 TRBD2 TGCGCCAGCAGCTCAAGCGGGAGCGCGGCGGAGGTGACCCAGTACTTC CASSSSGSAAEVTQYF
TRBJ1-5 - 12 TRBV20-1 - TGCAGTGCTAGGAGGACGAATCAGCCCCAGCATTTT CSARRTNQPQHF
TRBJ2-7 few 18 TRBV9 TRBD2 TGTGCCAGCAGCGTAGTCGATGTAGGGACTAGCGGAGCGATCGAGCAGTACTTC CASSVVDVGTSGAIEQYF
TRBJ2-7 once 12 TRBV15 - TGTGCCACCAGATCGACCTCCTCTGAGCAGTACTTC CATRSTSSEQYF
TRBJ2-1 - 16 TRBV7-9 TRBD2 TGTGCCAGCAGCTGGACTAGCGCCGACCCCTACAATGAGCAGTTCTTC CASSWTSADPYNEQFF
TRBJ2-5 - 15 TRBV7-9 TRBD2 TGTGCCAGCAGCTTACAGCGGGAGGGTCGGGAGACCCAGTACTTC CASSLQREGRETQYF
TRBJ2-1 few 15 TRBV10-2 TRBD2 TGCGCCAGCAGTACGGGACTAGCGGGAGCCAATGAGCAGTTCTTC CASSTGLAGANEQFF
TRBJ2-1 - 14 TRBV6-5 - TGTGCCAGCAGTTACTACAGCTCCTACAATGAGCAGTTCTTC CASSYYSSYNEQFF
TRBJ2-7 - 15 TRBV7-2 TRBD2 TGTGCCAGCAGCTTAGGACTAGCGGAGGACTACGAGCAGTACTTC CASSLGLAEDYEQYF
TRBJ2-5 - 15 TRBV27 - TGTGCCAGCAGTCCTCCGGGACTCCCTTTTGAGACCCAGTACTTC CASSPPGLPFETQYF
TRBJ2-7 - 13 TRBV7-9 - TGTGCCAGCAGCCCAGGGTCAGTGTACGAGCAGTACTTC CASSPGSVYEQYF
TRBJ2-5 - 18 TRBV10-3 TRBD2 TGTGCCATCAGTGATAACCCCGGACTAGCGGGAAACGGTGAGACCCAGTACTTC CAISDNPGLAGNGETQYF
TRBJ2-7 few 15 TRBV27 - TGTGCCAGCAGTCAACGGCGGGACGGCTCCTACGAGCAGTACTTC CASSQRRDGSYEQYF
TRBJ2-1 once 15 TRBV5-1 - TGCGCCAGCAGCTTGGGGAGGGGGACGAAGGATGAGCAGTTCTTC CASSLGRGTKDEQFF
TRBJ2-5 - 13 TRBV12-3/TRBV12-4 - TGTGCCAGCAAGGTAGGGGTTCAAGAGACCCAGTACTTC CASKVGVQETQYF
TRBJ2-7 - 17 TRBV4-1 TRBD1 TGCGCCAGCAGCCAAGATCGGGTGGGCAGGGGGCCCTACGAGCAGTACTTC CASSQDRVGRGPYEQYF
TRBJ1-2 few 13 TRBV29-1 TRBD1 TGCAGCGTTGAAGGAGGGACAGGGGGCGGCTACACCTTC CSVEGGTGGGYTF
TRBJ2-1 - 14 TRBV18 - TGTGCCAGCTCACCACGCCACACGGACAATGAGCAGTTCTTC CASSPRHTDNEQFF
TRBJ2-1 - 14 TRBV12-3/TRBV12-4 TRBD2 TGTGCCAGCAAACTAGCGGGGGGGCCCTTTGAGCAGTTCTTC CASKLAGGPFEQFF
TRBJ2-5 - 12 TRBV29-1 - TGCAGCGTTGGTCTGGGCATGGAGACCCAGTACTTC CSVGLGMETQYF
TRBJ2-1 - 12 TRBV19 - TGTGCCAGTAGTTCGCGGTTTCTTGAGCAGTTCTTC CASSSRFLEQFF